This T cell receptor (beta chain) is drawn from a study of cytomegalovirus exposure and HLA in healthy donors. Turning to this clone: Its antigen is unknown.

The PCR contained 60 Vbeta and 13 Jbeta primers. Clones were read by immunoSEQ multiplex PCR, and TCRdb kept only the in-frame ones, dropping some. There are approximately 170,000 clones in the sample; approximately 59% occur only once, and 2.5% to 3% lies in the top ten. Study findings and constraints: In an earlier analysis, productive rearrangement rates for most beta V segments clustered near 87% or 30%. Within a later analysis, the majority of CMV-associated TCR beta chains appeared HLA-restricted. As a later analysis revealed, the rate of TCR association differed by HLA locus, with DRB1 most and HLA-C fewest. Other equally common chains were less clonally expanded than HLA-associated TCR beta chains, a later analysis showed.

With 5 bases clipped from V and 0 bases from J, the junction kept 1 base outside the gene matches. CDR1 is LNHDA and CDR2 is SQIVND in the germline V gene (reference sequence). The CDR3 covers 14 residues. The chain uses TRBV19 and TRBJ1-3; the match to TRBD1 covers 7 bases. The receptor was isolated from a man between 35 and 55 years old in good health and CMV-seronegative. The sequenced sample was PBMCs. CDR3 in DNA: TGTGCCAGTAGTCGGACAGGCTCTGGAAACACCATATATTTT. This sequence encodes CASSRTGSGNTIYF.